These 2 T cell receptor beta chains were sequenced from one sample in a study of cytomegalovirus exposure and HLA in healthy donors (dated by TCRdb to the late 2010s). Library preparation was by the immunoSEQ multiplex PCR assay. A mixture of 60 forward primers for TCR Vbeta segments and 13 reverse primers for TCR Jbeta segments was used in the multiplex PCR. The source is immuneACCESS, and TCRdb retained only in-frame sequences with V and J called. Part of the clones is not carried over; for the studies checked, unresolved V genes explain less than half of this, and the remainder is unexplained. The sample table lists approximately 100,000 clones, 78% of them with a count of one. Jointly, the top ten make up 1.5% to 2% of the sample. The sequenced sample was PBMCs. These receptor sequences come from a woman in her forties in good health and CMV-seronegative.

Only one count was recorded for this clone. The chain joins TRBV19 to TRBJ2-1; weak D call: TRBD1 (5 bases). Trimming cost V 7 bases and J 3 bases, with 10 bases left between them. This CDR3 is built from 13 residues. Germline V gene lookup returns CDR1 LNHDA and CDR2 SQIVND (reference sequence). Here the CDR3 DNA reads TGTGCCAGTACTGCAGGGTACTACAATGAGCAGTTCTTC. Residues: CASTAGYYNEQFF. The full variable domain, rest sourced from reference TRBV19 and TRBJ2-1, is DGGITQSPKYLFRKEGQNVTLSCEQNLNHDAMYWYRQDPGQGLRLIYYSQIVNDFQKGDIAEGYSVSREKKESFPLTVTSAQKNPTAFYLCASTAGYYNEQFFGPGTRLTVL.

On this clone: At one of its ends the junction is not consistent with the germline gene, which may arise from a read error. This chain links TRBV5-1 with TRBJ2-7, with D possibly TRBD1 on 5 matching bases. The CDR3 is 11 amino acids. Germline V CDR1 and CDR2: SGHRS, YFSETQ. The CDR3 bases are TGCGCCAGCAAGGGGTATGACGAGCGGTACTTC. It encodes CASKGYDERYF.